This is a list of T cell receptor beta chains from one sample in a study of identical twins. TCRdb processed the 5' RACE reads anew with MiXCR; each CDR3 protein has one entry. The sample consists of about 690,000 distinct CDR3 sequences, 21% of them appearing once. The sample was also linked to a second study, of T cells expressing NK-cell markers.

The source material was PBMCs. These receptors were taken from a woman under 30 in good health. The CDR3 runs from the conserved cysteine through the conserved F or W. Fields, in order: clone size, V gene, D gene, J gene, CDR3 DNA, CDR3 protein. The D gene is left open where the match is weak. Clone sizes are given selectively: once, few, many, or a class where the clone is expanded.

>NA|TRBV6-2/TRBV6-3|NA|TRBJ1-1
TGTGCCAGCAATATGGGGTACACTGAAGCTTTCTTT
CASNMGYTEAFF
>NA|TRBV19|NA|TRBJ2-3
TGTGCCAGTAGTGGTAGCGGCAGAGGGACAGATACGCAGTATTTT
CASSGSGRGTDTQYF
>NA|TRBV20-1|NA|TRBJ2-5
TGCAGTGTCCCAGGGCGGTGGGAGACCCAGTACTTC
CSVPGRWETQYF
>few|TRBV27|TRBD1|TRBJ2-4
TGTGCCAGCAGGCTAAGGACAGGAAAAAACATTCAGTACTTC
CASRLRTGKNIQYF
>few|TRBV6-1|NA|TRBJ2-2
TGTGCCAGCAGCCGCGGCGTGTCGCCCGGCACCGGGGAGCTGTTTTTT
CASSRGVSPGTGELFF
>few|TRBV12-3/TRBV12-4|NA|TRBJ2-1
TGTGCCAGCAGTTTGGGGGAGCTCAATGAGCAGTTCTTC
CASSLGELNEQFF
>NA|TRBV4-1|NA|TRBJ2-7
TGCGCCAGCAGCCTTTGGGACGGGAGCTCCTACGAGCAGTACTTC
CASSLWDGSSYEQYF
>few|TRBV6-5|NA|TRBJ1-4
TGTGCCAGCAGTTACTCGGAAAGGGAAAAACTGTTTTTT
CASSYSEREKLFF
>few|TRBV18|NA|TRBJ2-6
TGTGCCAGCTCACCTATTACGGGGAGCTCTGGGGCCAACGTCCTGACTTTC
CASSPITGSSGANVLTF
>NA|TRBV2|NA|TRBJ1-6
TGTGCCAGCAGTGAACCCTGGACAGAGACGAATTCACCCCTCCACTTT
CASSEPWTETNSPLHF
>many|TRBV7-2|NA|TRBJ1-2
TGTGCCAGCAGCTTAGCACGAAGACAGACCTATGGCTACACCTTC
CASSLARRQTYGYTF
>many|TRBV5-6|NA|TRBJ1-3
TGTGCCAGCAGCTTCGGATGGGGAAGCTCTGGAAACACCATATATTTT
CASSFGWGSSGNTIYF
>NA|TRBV27|NA|TRBJ2-7
TGTGCCAGCAGCCATTCCTATACAGGGGGGGGCTACGAGCAGTACTTC
CASSHSYTGGGYEQYF
>NA|TRBV21-1|NA|TRBJ2-7
TGTGCCAGCAGCAAAGTGAACGGGAGCTACTACGAGCAGTACTTC
CASSKVNGSYYEQYF
>NA|TRBV25-1|NA|TRBJ1-5
TGTGCCAGCAGTCAAGGGTACAATCAGCCCCAGCATTTT
CASSQGYNQPQHF
>few|TRBV5-1|TRBD1|TRBJ2-2
TGCGCCAGCAGCTTGGGGACAGGGGCCACCGGGGAGCTGTTTTTT
CASSLGTGATGELFF
>NA|TRBV20-1|NA|TRBJ1-3
TGCAGTGCTAGAGTGCCCCGACAGGACCAAGCCACCATATATTTT
CSARVPRQDQATIYF
>many|TRBV12-3/TRBV12-4|NA|TRBJ2-6
TGTGCCAGCTATAGGGTGTATGGGGCCAACGTCCTGACTTTC
CASYRVYGANVLTF
>few|TRBV29-1|TRBD2|TRBJ2-3
TGCAGCGTAATCAAGCGGGGGGACCTCCGCACAGATACGCAGTATTTT
CSVIKRGDLRTDTQYF
>few|TRBV30|NA|TRBJ2-3
TGTGCCTGGACGTTAGGGGGCACAGATACGCAGTATTTT
CAWTLGGTDTQYF
>few|TRBV6-5|TRBD1|TRBJ2-5
TGTGCCAGCAGTTACTCGGGGACAGATGGACAAGAGACCCAGTACTTC
CASSYSGTDGQETQYF
>many|TRBV7-6|NA|TRBJ2-7
TGTGCCAGCAGCTTCCATTCATCCGAAGGCTACGAGCAGTACTTC
CASSFHSSEGYEQYF
>few|TRBV20-1|NA|TRBJ2-7
TGCAGTGCTAGAGACCTCTCACGGGACGGGTACGAGCAGTACTTC
CSARDLSRDGYEQYF
>NA|TRBV13|TRBD1|TRBJ2-1
TGTGCCAGCAGCTCGGCTTCGGGACAGGGCTCCTACAATGAGCAGTTCTTC
CASSSASGQGSYNEQFF
>few|TRBV20-1|TRBD2|TRBJ2-2
TGCAGTGCGCCAATAGCGGGAGGGCCCCTCGGGGAGCTGTTTTTT
CSAPIAGGPLGELFF
>NA|TRBV5-5|TRBD2|TRBJ2-7
TGTGCCAGCAGCTGGTTTCTGGGAGGGGCGACCGTCGAGCAGTACTTC
CASSWFLGGATVEQYF
>few|TRBV29-1|NA|TRBJ2-5
TGCAGCGTCAAGCCAGCGGGACAGGAGACCCAGTACTTC
CSVKPAGQETQYF
>NA|TRBV4-3|TRBD1|TRBJ1-5
TGCGCCAGCAGCCAACAGACAGGGGGGTGGAATCAGCCCCAGCATTTT
CASSQQTGGWNQPQHF
>few|TRBV7-9|NA|TRBJ2-1
TGTGCCAGCAGCCCTGGCGGGGGCCCTAGTGATGAGCAGTTCTTC
CASSPGGGPSDEQFF
>few|TRBV14|TRBD1|TRBJ1-1
TGTGCCAGCAGCGCAAGCAGGGGGACAGGGGGCACTGAAGCTTTCTTT
CASSASRGTGGTEAFF
>few|TRBV24-1|NA|TRBJ1-5
TGTGCCCGGCGGCCCCAGCATTTT
CARRPQHF
>many|TRBV20-1|NA|TRBJ2-1
TGCAGTGCAAGGACCCACTACAATGAGCAGTTCTTC
CSARTHYNEQFF
>many|TRBV5-6|TRBD1|TRBJ1-4
TGTGCCAGCAGCTTGGTAGGGACAGGCCGTAATGAAAAACTGTTTTTT
CASSLVGTGRNEKLFF
>few|TRBV5-1|TRBD2|TRBJ2-1
TGCGCCAGCAGCGCGGGACTAGCCGGTCTAGTTGAGCAGTTCTTC
CASSAGLAGLVEQFF
>once|TRBV6-1|NA|TRBJ2-3
TGTGCCAGCAGGCGACAGTTGTCTAGCACAGATACGCAGTATTTT
CASRRQLSSTDTQYF
>NA|TRBV7-7|NA|TRBJ2-1
TGTGCTAGCAGCTATTATCGAGAAAGTGAGCAGTTCTTC
CASSYYRESEQFF
>many|TRBV20-1|TRBD2|TRBJ2-5
TGCAGTAGTCTTTGGACTAGCGGGGAGACCCAGTACTTC
CSSLWTSGETQYF
>few|TRBV6-1|NA|TRBJ2-7
TGTGCCAGCACCGGCTTGGGACCGATATACGAGCAGTACTTC
CASTGLGPIYEQYF
>few|TRBV7-2|NA|TRBJ1-2
TGTGCCAGCAGCCGACCTCGACCTAACTATGGCTACACCTTC
CASSRPRPNYGYTF
>few|TRBV10-3|NA|TRBJ2-7
TGTGCCATCAGTGGCTACGAGCAGTACTTC
CAISGYEQYF
>NA|TRBV4-3|NA|TRBJ1-3
TGCGCCAGCAGCCGCGACCGCAGGGTGCGCGCAGCGGGAAACACCATATATTTT
CASSRDRRVRAAGNTIYF
>NA|TRBV12-5|NA|TRBJ2-1
TGTGCTAGTGGTTTTTCTGAGCAGTTCTTC
CASGFSEQFF
>once|TRBV7-2|TRBD1|TRBJ1-2
TGTGCCAGCAGCTTAGTCCAGGGACAGGGCTACACCTTC
CASSLVQGQGYTF
>NA|TRBV9|TRBD2|TRBJ2-1
TGTGCCAGCAGCGTCACGGGGGGGAACAATGAGCAGTTCTTC
CASSVTGGNNEQFF
>NA|TRBV12-3/TRBV12-4|NA|TRBJ2-2
TGTGCCAGCAGTACCTACGGTCAAACCGGGGAGCTGTTTTTT
CASSTYGQTGELFF
>few|TRBV3-1|NA|TRBJ2-1
TGTGCCAGCAGCCAAGAGGAGCGTGGAACCTACAATGAGCAGTTCTTC
CASSQEERGTYNEQFF
>few|TRBV12-3/TRBV12-4|TRBD1|TRBJ1-1
TGTGCCAGCAGTTTTGGAGGGGGCGAGTCTGAAGCTTTCTTT
CASSFGGGESEAFF
>few|TRBV29-1|NA|TRBJ2-7
TGCAGCGTTGGACATCCTGAGGACTACGAGCAGTACTTC
CSVGHPEDYEQYF
>once|TRBV7-2|NA|TRBJ2-7
TGTGCGAGCTCTACAGTCTTCACGGGGGAAAGGGGCGAGCAGTACTTC
CASSTVFTGERGEQYF
>NA|TRBV6-4|TRBD2|TRBJ2-3
TGTGCCAGCAGTGACCTCCCAGTTGGCGGGAGAGGTCGGGATACGCAGTATTTT
CASSDLPVGGRGRDTQYF